This T cell receptor beta chain was obtained from a study of cytomegalovirus exposure and HLA in healthy donors. Looking at the study overall: Unique TCR beta sequences numbering some 120 million came from some 200 million T cells in an earlier analysis.

Per germline, CDR1 SGHRS and CDR2 YFSETQ. Deletions cut 3 bases from V and 11 bases from J, with 27 bases between. This CDR3 has 17 residues. The study's findings and limits: Follow-up analysis later connected one missense variant in DCLRE1C with trimming of TCR beta V- and J-genes. An analysis that was carried out later associated 16,951 TCR beta sequences with HLA alleles at 0.05 false discovery rate.

With regard to this clone: The antigen is unknown.

The PCR contained 60 Vbeta and 13 Jbeta primers. The protocol was immunoSEQ multiplex PCR, while the TCRdb copy is restricted to in-frame clones and leaves out a portion. This table has more than 110,000 clones, 75% appearing once. What was sequenced was PBMCs. This clonotype originated in a man aged 30 to 39 in good health and CMV-seronegative. The chain is built from TRBV5-1 and TRBJ1-5; weak D call: TRBD1 (5 bases). The CDR3 is CASSYRPPGLESLSQHF. CDR3 DNA: TGCGCCAGCAGCTACAGACCCCCGGGACTGGAAAGCCTATCCCAGCATTTT.